These 7 T cell receptor beta chains came from one sample sequenced in a study of neurological immune-mediated disorders. Each CDR3 protein gets one entry after TCRdb re-called the 5' RACE reads with MiXCR. This sample has about 82,000 distinct CDR3 sequences, with 2.6% found just once. The sample taken for sequencing was PBMCs. The receptors stem from a woman aged 25 to 39 with multiple sclerosis.

This clonotype was picked up many times. This sequence joins TRBV5-1 and TRBJ2-3; D is ambiguous. V lost 6 bases to trimming and J lost 2 bases, with 13 bases between them. The CDR3 contains 14 residues. The germline CDR1 and CDR2 sequences are SGHRS and YFSETQ. CDR3 sequence reads: CASKVVTDTDTQYF. In nucleotides, the CDR3 is TGCGCCAGCAAAGTAGTGACGGACACAGATACGCAGTATTTT.

This clonotype was observed many times. V and J are TRBV20-1 and TRBJ2-5; tentative D call: TRBD2 (6 bases). The V end lost 0 bases, the J end lost 5 bases, and 16 bases lay between the germline ends. The CDR3 is 15 residues long. Germline assignment: CDR1 DFQATT and CDR2 SNEGSKA (reference sequence). As DNA, the CDR3 is TGCAGTGCTAGAGATTTGGCTAGCGTCCTGGAGACCCAGTACTTC. It codes for CSARDLASVLETQYF.

This clonotype appeared many times. This chain joins TRBV6-2 or TRBV6-3 and TRBJ1-1, with D maybe TRBD1 (5 bases). Germline loops: CDR1 MNHEY, CDR2 SVGEGT. The CDR3 sequence is 16 residues long. V lost 2 bases to trimming and J lost 4 bases, with 17 bases between them. In nucleotides, the CDR3 is TGTGCCAGCAGTTACCTTCTAAGCCGCGGGGGCACTGAAGCTTTCTTT. Translation: CASSYLLSRGGTEAFF.

This clonotype was detected many times. The chain employs TRBV7-2 and TRBJ2-1; tentatively, D is TRBD1 (6 bases). Trimming shortened V by 1 base and J by 9 bases, and 13 bases separated the two germline ends. The CDR3 runs 14 residues. Germline CDR1 reads SGHTA; CDR2 reads FQGNSA. The CDR3 DNA is TGTGCCAGCAGCTTAGGAGACAGGTCGTTTGAGCAGTTCTTC. This gives the protein CASSLGDRSFEQFF.

This clonotype was observed at least ten times. CDR3 in amino acids: CASSTSFGSYEQYF. The CDR3 region has the DNA TGTGCCAGCAGTACTAGTTTCGGATCCTACGAGCAGTACTTC. The V call is TRBV12-3 or TRBV12-4, the J call TRBJ2-7; D is possibly TRBD2 (5 bases). V was pared by 5 bases and J by 1 base, with 12 bases between. The CDR3 totals 14 residues.

This clonotype was seen repeatedly, ten times or more. This rearrangement joins TRBV12-3 or TRBV12-4 to TRBJ2-7; D unresolved. The V end was cut by 6 bases, the J end by 7 bases, with 22 bases between. The CDR3 is 15 amino acids. CDR3 residues: CASSYTKGSRREQYF. DNA for the CDR3: TGTGCCAGCAGCTACACCAAAGGGTCCAGGCGGGAGCAGTACTTC.

This clonotype came up many times. This rearrangement joins TRBV3-1 to TRBJ2-3; no clear D. The V and J ends lost 4 bases and 2 bases respectively, with 13 bases between them. This CDR3 contains 15 residues. The germline CDR1 and CDR2 sequences are LGHDT and YNNKEL (reference sequence). CDR3 in amino acids: CASSLMATHTDTQYF. The CDR3 nucleotides read TGTGCCAGCAGCCTGATGGCCACGCACACAGATACGCAGTATTTT.